A few counts support the clone carrying this TCR beta chain. TCRdb re-derived calls from the reads in MiXCR, one entry per CDR3 protein. Of about 320,000 distinct CDR3 sequences in the sample, over 7.5% were seen once. The data are from a study of T cell repertoires in cytomegalovirus infection. Turning to the study itself: Both CMV infection and a matching HLA type were indicated by public TCR beta signatures.

Trimming pared 5 bases from V and 8 bases from J, leaving 21 bases between. Germline CDR1 SEHNR, CDR2 FQNEAQ (reference sequence). The length of the CDR3 is 15 residues. Sequenced material: PBMCs. This receptor was identified in a human donor in good health (CMV status not recorded). Some clones in this sample may be carry-over from other donors' samples. J is TRBJ1-2 and V is TRBV7-9, with a weak D call TRBD1 (5 bases). The CDR3 sequence: CASSPQTVLERGYTF. As DNA, the CDR3 is TGTGCCAGCAGCCCTCAGACAGTTTTAGAACGAGGCTACACCTTC.